The rows below give T cell receptor beta chains drawn from one sample of a study of T cell repertoires in cytomegalovirus infection. These TCRs are of unknown antigen specificity. TCRdb re-called the reads with MiXCR, one entry per CDR3 protein. The sample holds fewer than 900,000 distinct CDR3 sequences, 25% to 35% seen once. The input for sequencing was cultured CD8+ T cells from PBMCs, taken from culture after CMV antigen stimulation. These TCRs come from a human donor in good health (CMV status not recorded). Some clones in this sample may be carry-over from other donors' samples. The CDR3 runs from the conserved cysteine through the conserved F or W. D genes are given only for firm matches. Part of the rows lack a size; the others show once, few, many or a class for expanded clones.

>.|TRBJ2-2|17|few|TRBV7-3
TGTGCCAGCAGCCCCGGCCTAGGGATGGAATCGGCCGGGGAGCTGTTTTTT
CASSPGLGMESAGELFF
>.|TRBJ2-1|14|.|TRBV6-5
TGTGCCAGCAGAGGTAACAGGGTTCAGGATGAGCAGTTCTTC
CASRGNRVQDEQFF
>.|TRBJ2-5|15|.|TRBV7-9
TGTGCCAGCGTCCACCGGAGGGGGGGCGCGGAGACCCAGTACTTC
CASVHRRGGAETQYF
>.|TRBJ2-5|13|.|TRBV27
TGTGCCAGCAGCCGGGGACCAGGAGAGACCCAGTACTTC
CASSRGPGETQYF
>TRBD1|TRBJ2-2|18|few|TRBV27
TGTGCCAGCAGCCCCCATTCGACAGGGCATCTGAGTACCGGGGAGCTGTTTTTT
CASSPHSTGHLSTGELFF
>.|TRBJ1-2|13|.|TRBV20-1
TGCAGTGCTAGAGGGGGGGGGAACTATGGCTACACCTTC
CSARGGGNYGYTF
>.|TRBJ2-7|13|.|TRBV10-3
TGTGCCATCAAAGTACAAGGGGACGGGGAGCAGTACTTC
CAIKVQGDGEQYF
>TRBD1|TRBJ2-1|15|few|TRBV24-1
TGTGCCACCAGCAACCGACAGGGGGGCTACAATGAGCAGTTCTTC
CATSNRQGGYNEQFF
>.|TRBJ2-6|15|.|TRBV5-1
TGCGCCAGCAGCCCCTCGTTCTCTGGGGCCAACGTCCTGACTTTC
CASSPSFSGANVLTF
>TRBD1|TRBJ2-6|16|many|TRBV25-1
TGTGCCAGCAGTGAAGGGACAGTCTCTGGGGCCAACGTCCTGACTTTC
CASSEGTVSGANVLTF
>TRBD1|TRBJ1-4|12|.|TRBV6-5
TGTGCCAGCAGTCCCAAAGGACAGGTCCTGTTTTTT
CASSPKGQVLFF
>.|TRBJ2-3|15|many|TRBV6-1
TGTGCCAGCAGCCGTGGCCGTTATATGGCAGATACGCAGTATTTT
CASSRGRYMADTQYF
>TRBD1|TRBJ2-3|15|.|TRBV28
TGTGCCAGCATTAGACAGGGGGTCCTCACAGATACGCAGTATTTT
CASIRQGVLTDTQYF
>.|TRBJ2-2|12|.|TRBV29-1
TGCAGCGTCAGGGGCTACACCGGGGAGCTGTTTTTT
CSVRGYTGELFF
>.|TRBJ1-2|12|.|TRBV7-9
TGTGCCAGCAGGCCGGGGCAGGACGGCTACACCTTC
CASRPGQDGYTF
>TRBD2|TRBJ2-1|16|few|TRBV12-3/TRBV12-4
TGTGCCAGCAGTTTAGGCCTAGCGGGGGAGCGCAATGAGCAGTTCTTC
CASSLGLAGERNEQFF
>.|TRBJ2-5|14|.|TRBV28
TGTGCCAGCAGCGACACTTGGGACGGAGAGACCCAGTACTTC
CASSDTWDGETQYF
>.|TRBJ2-2|16|few|TRBV6-6
TGTGCCAGCAGTTACTCGAGAGCTGGCAACACCGGGGAGCTGTTTTTT
CASSYSRAGNTGELFF
>TRBD1|TRBJ1-5|15|.|TRBV12-3/TRBV12-4
TGTGCCAGCAGTTCTTCCTCAGGGGGGAATCAGCCCCAGCATTTT
CASSSSSGGNQPQHF
>.|TRBJ1-1|13|.|TRBV10-3
TGTGCCATCACCCCCGGGGCAGGTACTGAAGCTTTCTTT
CAITPGAGTEAFF
>.|TRBJ2-2|13|few|TRBV7-6
TGTGCCAGCATCCAACAGGGAACCGGGGAGCTGTTTTTT
CASIQQGTGELFF
>.|TRBJ1-1|15|.|TRBV4-2
TGTGCCAGCAGCCAACCTGATCGGATGGACACTGAAGCTTTCTTT
CASSQPDRMDTEAFF
>TRBD2|TRBJ2-1|18|few|TRBV7-9
TGTGCCAGCAGTTCGATGATGCTAGCGGGGGGCCAATACAATGAGCAGTTCTTC
CASSSMMLAGGQYNEQFF
>.|TRBJ2-3|16|.|TRBV7-9
TGTGCCAGCAGCCAAAAACAGGGTAGGAGCACAGATACGCAGTATTTT
CASSQKQGRSTDTQYF
>.|TRBJ2-2|14|few|TRBV15
TGTGCCACCAGCACCCTCGTCAACACCGGGGAGCTGTTTTTT
CATSTLVNTGELFF
>.|TRBJ1-5|14|few|TRBV28
TGTGCCAGCAGTTTAGTGGAAATCAATCAGCCCCAGCATTTT
CASSLVEINQPQHF
>.|TRBJ1-1|18|.|TRBV19
TGTGCCAGTAGACCCAGAACGGCAGGGAGTAGGCTGATAACTGAAGCTTTCTTT
CASRPRTAGSRLITEAFF
>TRBD2|TRBJ2-3|17|few|TRBV12-3/TRBV12-4
TGTGCCAGCATGGGGCTAGCGGGGGGGTCTAGCACAGATACGCAGTATTTT
CASMGLAGGSSTDTQYF
>TRBD1|TRBJ1-6|17|few|TRBV9
TGTGCCAGCAGCGCCCGGCCCCGGGACAGGGTTGATTCACCCCTCCACTTT
CASSARPRDRVDSPLHF
>.|TRBJ1-1|14|few|TRBV19
TGTGCCAGTACTACATCAGCCTTTGGGACTGAAGCTTTCTTT
CASTTSAFGTEAFF
>TRBD2|TRBJ2-1|16|once|TRBV19
TGTGCCAGTAGTATAGGAAGCGGGGGGGCCTACAATGAGCAGTTCTTC
CASSIGSGGAYNEQFF
>TRBD1|TRBJ2-3|15|.|TRBV27
TGTGCCAGCAGTCCCGGGACAGGTGGGCCAGATACGCAGTATTTT
CASSPGTGGPDTQYF
>.|TRBJ2-1|15|few|TRBV7-8
TGTGCCAGCTTTCCGTACGACAGCTCCTACAATGAGCAGTTCTTC
CASFPYDSSYNEQFF
>.|TRBJ2-7|15|few|TRBV7-6
TGTGCCAGCAGCTTAGCGGTCCAGGAGAACTACGAGCAGTACTTC
CASSLAVQENYEQYF
>.|TRBJ2-7|15|many|TRBV7-8
TGTGCCAGCAGCTTAAGGTGGGAAGCATTTTACGAGCAGTACTTC
CASSLRWEAFYEQYF
>TRBD1|TRBJ1-1|16|few|TRBV7-6
TGTGCCAGCAGCTATTACGGGACAGGGGAGAACACTGAAGCTTTCTTT
CASSYYGTGENTEAFF
>.|TRBJ2-7|15|few|TRBV7-7
TGTGCTAGCAGCTTAAAAATGGGCAGTACCTACGAGCAGTACTTC
CASSLKMGSTYEQYF
>.|TRBJ2-7|14|once|TRBV27
TGTGCCAGCAGTTTACGGGGTCCTTTCTACGAGCAGTACTTC
CASSLRGPFYEQYF
>.|TRBJ2-1|16|.|TRBV6-2/TRBV6-3
TGTGCCAGCAGTCGTCCGAGTAGGGGAGTCTACAATGAGCAGTTCTTC
CASSRPSRGVYNEQFF
>TRBD2|TRBJ2-3|19|.|TRBV6-5
TGTGCCAGCAGTTACGGTAGCGGGGGGGACCCAGATACGTCAGATACGCAGTATTTT
CASSYGSGGDPDTSDTQYF
>TRBD2|TRBJ2-3|14|.|TRBV19
TGTGCCAGTAGCCTGGGACTAGCGGCCGATACGCAGTATTTT
CASSLGLAADTQYF
>.|TRBJ2-7|14|few|TRBV27
TGTGCCAGCAGTGTTGCGGGACAGCTCTACGAGCAGTACTTC
CASSVAGQLYEQYF
>.|TRBJ2-5|15|.|TRBV7-4
TGTGCCAGCAGGTCGTCGGCGGGGGCTCAAGAGACCCAGTACTTC
CASRSSAGAQETQYF
>.|TRBJ2-6|17|few|TRBV7-9
TGTGCCAGCATAATCAGGACAGCGAACTCTGGGGCCAACGTCCTGACTTTC
CASIIRTANSGANVLTF
>.|TRBJ2-1|15|few|TRBV3-1
TGTGCCAGCAGCCAAGAAAGGGGAGTCTTCAATGAGCAGTTCTTC
CASSQERGVFNEQFF
>.|TRBJ1-2|14|.|TRBV6-4
TGTGCCAGCAGTGACTCTTGGGGCGACTATGGCTACACCTTC
CASSDSWGDYGYTF
>TRBD1|TRBJ1-6|19|many|TRBV12-3/TRBV12-4
TGTGCCAGCAGTTTCTACCTGCGGACAGGGGGCTTCCAAAATTCACCCCTCCACTTT
CASSFYLRTGGFQNSPLHF
>TRBD2|TRBJ2-1|16|few|TRBV27
TGTGCCAGCAGACTCGGACTAGCGGGGGCGTACAATGAGCAGTTCTTC
CASRLGLAGAYNEQFF
>.|TRBJ1-2|15|.|TRBV6-1
TGTGCCAGCAGTCCACGATTGGGAGGGTCCTATGGCTACACCTTC
CASSPRLGGSYGYTF
>.|TRBJ1-5|17|many|TRBV6-5
TGTGCCAGCAGTTACTCGAATCAACGGGGCAGCAATCAGCCCCAGCATTTT
CASSYSNQRGSNQPQHF
>TRBD1|TRBJ2-6|19|.|TRBV10-3
TGTGCCATCAATGAAAGACCGGGACAGGTCCTTCCTGGGGCCAACGTCCTGACTTTC
CAINERPGQVLPGANVLTF
>TRBD1|TRBJ1-6|16|many|TRBV7-9
TGTGCCAGCAGCTTAGAAGCAGGGGGCTATAATTCACCCCTCCACTTT
CASSLEAGGYNSPLHF
>.|TRBJ2-4|13|.|TRBV6-5
TGTGCCGGTCCGGCCCAGGGGTCGGTCATTCAGTACTTC
CAGPAQGSVIQYF
>.|TRBJ1-1|15|few|TRBV2
TGTGCCAGCAGTGAGGGGGCCGGGACGAACACTGAAGCTTTCTTT
CASSEGAGTNTEAFF
>.|TRBJ1-6|13|many|TRBV6-5
TGTGCCAGCAACCTAGGGGTTAATTCACCCCTCCACTTT
CASNLGVNSPLHF
>.|TRBJ1-1|15|many|TRBV6-1
TGTGCCACCCTCGACCCCGGAAGAGGTGGCACTGAAGCTTTCTTT
CATLDPGRGGTEAFF